A single T cell receptor beta chain is shown here with its context. The CDR3 is cut off 3 residues early in the read; its end comes from the germline J gene. This sample was taken from a study of T cells in women clearing cervical HPV infection. The CDR3 is made up of 13 amino acids. Germline V gene lookup returns CDR1 SGHAT and CDR2 FQDESV (reference sequence). V lost 5 bases and J lost 2, with 9 bases in between. The assay was immunoSEQ multiplex PCR, and TCRdb's table has in-frame clones only and misses some. The sample table sets out 20,000 to 25,000 clones. The source material was blood buffy coat. The rearrangement uses TRBV11-1 and TRBJ2-5; TRBD1 might be the D (5 bases). The receptor comes from a woman aged 18-69 years with a cervical HPV16 infection that either progressed to CIN3+ or cleared (not recorded which). The CDR3 here is CASSEAGQETQYF. CDR3 DNA, as far as it was read: TGTGCCAGCAGCGAAGCAGGGCAAGAGACC.